The 22 T cell receptor beta chains below were found in one sample sequenced in a study of shared clonotypes between healthy human individuals. Only in-frame clones appear in the TCRdb table, and some are missing; sequencing was by immunoSEQ multiplex PCR. The sample lists millions of clones, just over 90% seen once, with about 1.5% in the top ten. Naive CD8 cells lacked CD45RO, underwent positive selection for CCR7 and left out terminally differentiated effector memory CD45RA+ cells. The sequenced sample was naive CD8+ T cells from PBMCs. These TCRs come from a man between 18 and 29 years old in good health. Some clones in this sample may be carry-over from other donors' samples.

The chain uses TRBV27 and TRBJ1-1; 8 bases match TRBD1. Per the germline V gene, CDR1 is MNHEY and CDR2 is SMNVEV (reference sequence). J gave up 2 bases and V 8 bases, and 7 bases lay outside the gene matches. This CDR3 contains 14 residues. CDR3 loop: CASARGPTNTEAFF. CDR3 nucleotide sequence: TGTGCCAGCGCCAGGGGGCCCACAAACACTGAAGCTTTCTTT.

J is TRBJ1-2 and V is TRBV27; a possible D gene is TRBD1 (5 bases). V shed 5 bases and J shed 1 base, with 11 bases lying between them. The CDR3 is made up of 14 amino acids. Germline lookup yields CDR1 MNHEY and CDR2 SMNVEV (reference sequence). The CDR3 sequence: CASSPGHVNYGYTF. As DNA, the CDR3 is TGTGCCAGCAGTCCCGGACACGTTAACTATGGCTACACCTTC.

This clone was found once. The rearrangement links TRBV10-3 to TRBJ2-7, with 7 bases identical to TRBD1. Germline lookup yields CDR1 ENHRY and CDR2 SYGVKD. After removal of 6 bases from V and 4 bases from J, the junction contained 15 bases not matched to a gene. The length of the CDR3 is 16 residues. The CDR3 nucleotides read TGTGCCATCAGAGTAGGGGGCCGGGACAAAGGTTACGAGCAGTACTTC. Its translation: CAIRVGGRDKGYEQYF.

A single count supports this clone. The chain joins TRBV28 to TRBJ2-5, with unresolved D. Gene TRBJ2-7 matches the end of the DNA better, so the J call may be wrong. The CDR3 runs 13 residues. The germline CDR1 and CDR2 sequences are MDHEN and SYDVKM. CDR3 sequence reads: CASSLPGSYEQYF. Here the CDR3 DNA reads TGTGCCAGCAGTTTACCGGGCAGTTACGAGCAGTACTTC.

Turning to this clone: Other nucleotide sequences in the sample specify the same CDR3. V gene TRBV9 combines with J gene TRBJ2-7; D unclear. Trimming shortened V by 0 bases and J by 2 bases, and 9 bases separated the two germline ends. Germline V lookup: CDR1 SGDLS, CDR2 YYNGEE. This CDR3 contains 14 residues. The CDR3 bases are TGTGCCAGCAGCGTAGCGGGCGGAACCTACGAGCAGTACTTC. It specifies CASSVAGGTYEQYF. The variable domain in full, with the rest retrieved from reference TRBV9 and TRBJ2-7, is DSGVTQTPKHLITATGQRVTLRCSPRSGDLSVYWYQQSLDQGLQFLIQYYNGEERAKGNILERFSAQQFPDLHSELNLSSLELGDSALYFCASSVAGGTYEQYFGPGTRLTVT.

V and J are TRBV2 and TRBJ1-2; the D gene is possibly TRBD1 (6 bases). CDR1 SNHLY and CDR2 FYNNEI come from the germline V gene. This CDR3 is built from 12 residues. V was pared by 1 base and J by 13 bases, with 13 bases between. CDR3 in DNA: TGTGCCAGCAGTGAAGTAGGGGGGTTCCGCACCTTC. Translated, it gives CASSEVGGFRTF.

About this clone: The same CDR3 is also encoded by other DNA sequences in this sample. This rearrangement joins TRBV9 to TRBJ2-1; 10 positions agree with TRBD2. This CDR3 spans 15 amino acids. Germline V gives CDR1 SGDLS, CDR2 YYNGEE. V lost 1 base and J lost 5; bases outside the gene matches: 3. The CDR3 loop reads CASSVSGRGDNEQFF. The CDR3 bases are TGTGCCAGCAGCGTAAGCGGGAGGGGGGACAATGAGCAGTTCTTC.

The V gene is TRBV11-1, the J gene TRBJ1-3, with D uncertain. This CDR3 contains 14 residues. V lost 5 bases and J 4 bases, leaving 12 bases between the germline ends. From germline, CDR1 is SGHAT and CDR2 FQDESV (reference sequence). The CDR3 sequence is CASSPGRWGNTIYF. The CDR3 region has the DNA TGTGCCAGCAGCCCCGGAAGGTGGGGAAACACCATATATTTT.

The chain couples TRBV5-1 to TRBJ2-7, with a tentative D call TRBD1 (5 bases). Germline assignment: CDR1 SGHRS and CDR2 YFSETQ. The CDR3 is 14 amino acids. V gave up 9 bases and J gave up 3 bases, with 19 bases separating them. The CDR3 nucleotides read TGCGCCACCACCCCACAGGTCGGAGACTACGAGCAGTACTTC. It translates to CATTPQVGDYEQYF.

The chain joins TRBV2 to TRBJ2-5, with D perhaps matching TRBD1 or TRBD2 (6 bases each). Per germline, CDR1 SNHLY and CDR2 FYNNEI. V lost 7 bases to trimming and J lost 4 bases, with 19 bases between them. The length of the CDR3 is 15 residues. In DNA form, the CDR3 reads TGTGCCAGCACGAGCCGGGGGCAGAGGGGAGAGACCCAGTACTTC. This encodes CASTSRGQRGETQYF.

The gene calls are TRBV6-5 and TRBJ1-2; TRBD1 matches 7 bases. The CDR3 sequence is 14 residues long. Germline CDR1 and CDR2: MNHEY and SVGAGI. J was trimmed by 6 bases and V by 7 bases; bases with no gene match: 11. The DNA of the CDR3 is TGTGCCAGCAAGAGACAGGGACCCCTTGATGGCTACACCTTC. Protein: CASKRQGPLDGYTF.

The chain has TRBV6-6 and TRBJ2-7, with D maybe TRBD1 (5 bases). Germline values: CDR1 MNHNY, CDR2 SVGAGI (reference sequence). V was cut by 0 bases and J by 5 bases, with 8 bases left in between. The CDR3 is made up of 13 amino acids. This chain's CDR3 is CASSYSRAHEQYF. The CDR3 region has the DNA TGTGCCAGCAGTTACTCCAGGGCCCACGAGCAGTACTTC.

The chain employs TRBV15 and TRBJ2-7, with 7 nucleotides matching TRBD1. J lost 4 bases, V lost 3 bases, and 9 bases had no gene match. CDR1 is LNHNV, CDR2 YYDKDF, per germline (reference sequence). The CDR3 covers 15 residues. CDR3 region: CATSSTRDSSYEQYF. CDR3 in DNA: TGTGCCACCAGCAGCACCCGGGACAGTTCTTACGAGCAGTACTTC.

With respect to this clone: The sample carries other DNA sequences with the same CDR3. V and J are TRBV28 and TRBJ2-7; the D gene is possibly TRBD2 (5 bases). Germline V gene data show CDR1 as MDHEN and CDR2 as SYDVKM. The CDR3 consists of 15 residues. Trimming pared 2 bases from V and 0 bases from J, leaving 11 bases between. DNA for the CDR3: TGTGCCAGCAGTTTAGTCGGGATGAGCTCCTACGAGCAGTACTTC. Translation gives CASSLVGMSSYEQYF.

The genes are TRBV28 and TRBJ1-2; TRBD1 matches 12 bases. The CDR3 is 15 amino acids. V was clipped by 4 bases and J by 7 bases; unmatched bases: 7. CDR1 is MDHEN and CDR2 is SYDVKM in the germline V gene. CDR3 in DNA: TGTGCCAGCAGTTCGCCGGGACAGGGGGCGGGTGGCTACACCTTC. Encoded protein: CASSSPGQGAGGYTF.

The chain carries TRBV27 and TRBJ2-7, with 7 positions matching TRBD2. CDR1 MNHEY and CDR2 SMNVEV come from the germline V gene (reference sequence). With V trimmed by 0 bases and J by 7 bases, 9 bases remained unmatched. This CDR3 region has 15 residues. The CDR3 loop is CASSLSQWGGEEQYF. The CDR3 DNA follows: TGTGCCAGCAGTTTATCCCAATGGGGGGGGGAAGAGCAGTACTTC.

This clone occurred a few times. The V gene is TRBV30, the J gene TRBJ2-2; 9 bases are shared with TRBD2. The CDR3 sequence is 15 residues long. The junction had 6 bases not matched to a gene; V was cut back by 4 bases and J by 3 bases. The germline V gene encodes CDR1 GTSNPN and CDR2 SVGIG (reference sequence). CDR3 DNA: TGTGCCTGGATGCGGGAGGGCCTGGACACCGGGGAGCTGTTTTTT. It specifies CAWMREGLDTGELFF.

This clone was recorded once. Other DNA sequences in the sample encode the same CDR3. The chain uses TRBV27 and TRBJ2-3, with 9 bases identical to TRBD1. Germline-derived CDR1 and CDR2 are MNHEY and SMNVEV (reference sequence). V shed 3 bases and J 4 bases; nucleotides not matched to a gene: 2. This CDR3 has 14 residues. The DNA of the CDR3 is TGTGCCAGCAGTTTCACAGGGGGCGCAGATACGCAGTATTTT. This sequence encodes CASSFTGGADTQYF.

This clone was observed a few times. The CDR3 DNA sequence: TGCGCCAGCAGTGATGAGTACAATGAGCAGTTCTTC. It yields the protein CASSDEYNEQFF. V is TRBV10-1 and J is TRBJ2-1; D is ambiguous. Trimming stripped 3 bases from V and 4 bases from J, with 4 bases between. This CDR3 spans 12 amino acids. The V gene's germline CDR1 is WNHNN and CDR2 SYGVQD (reference sequence).

About this clone itself: In the same sample, other DNA sequences code for this CDR3. The rearrangement uses TRBV25-1 and TRBJ2-5; D ambiguous. Trimming took off 1 base at V and 1 base at J, with 4 bases between the two ends. The CDR3 is 13 residues long. The V gene's germline CDR1 is MGHDK and CDR2 SYGVNS. In nucleotides, the CDR3 is TGTGCCAGCAGTGAATGGGGCCAAGAGACCCAGTACTTC. This sequence encodes CASSEWGQETQYF.

The chain employs TRBV18 and TRBJ1-1; D is unresolved. From germline, CDR1 is KGHSH and CDR2 LQKENI. V lost 3 bases and J lost 1, with 12 bases in between. There are 15 residues in the CDR3. CDR3 sequence (DNA): TGTGCCAGCTCACCCGCGGGCCATCCGAACACTGAAGCTTTCTTT. It is translated as CASSPAGHPNTEAFF.

The chain carries TRBV28 and TRBJ1-2; 8 bases match TRBD1. The CDR3 is 13 residues long. Trimming removed 7 bases from V and 3 bases from J; junction bases left unmatched: 4. Germline V CDR1 and CDR2: MDHEN, SYDVKM. CDR3 residues: CASTLDRDYGYTF. CDR3 DNA: TGTGCCAGCACCCTGGACAGGGACTATGGCTACACCTTC.